These 21 T cell receptor beta chains originate from one sample sequenced in a study of coeliac disease. Profiling relied on immunoSEQ multiplex PCR, and the TCRdb table lists in-frame clones only, not all of them. Of around 3,900 clones listed, roughly 64% were seen once; the top ten hold 20% to 30%. The sequencing input was lymphocytes from the gut lamina propria. The receptors were gathered from a woman aged 30 to 39 without celiac disease.

This clone occurred a few times. The J gene is TRBJ1-5, the V gene TRBV10-1; D unclear. The V end was cut by 3 bases, the J end by 7 bases, with 10 bases between. In germline, CDR1 is WNHNN, CDR2 SYGVQD (reference sequence). The CDR3 contains 13 residues. CDR3 coding DNA: TGCGCCAGCAGTGAAGCCGGGAGGCAGCCCCAGCATTTT. This codes for CASSEAGRQPQHF.

This rearrangement joins TRBV6-1 to TRBJ1-2, with 9 bases matching TRBD1. After removal of 8 bases from V and 12 bases from J, the junction contained 16 bases not matched to a gene. The CDR3 has 14 amino acids. Germline-derived CDR1 and CDR2 are MNHNS and SASEGT. The CDR3 nucleotides read TGTGCCAGCGGAAACAGGGGGCACTGGTACGGGGACACCTTC. Its translation: CASGNRGHWYGDTF.

This clone occurred a few times. The chain carries TRBV5-5 and TRBJ1-2; perhaps TRBD1 as D (6 bases). This CDR3 region has 16 residues. V was cut by 4 bases and J by 0 bases, with 16 bases left in between. Germline CDR1 and CDR2: SGHKS and YYEKEE (reference sequence). Written as DNA, the CDR3 is TGTGCCAGCAGCCATTCGACAGGCACCTCTAACTATGGCTACACCTTC. It translates to CASSHSTGTSNYGYTF.

The gene calls are TRBV7-4 and TRBJ2-7; 8 bases line up with TRBD2. The CDR3 consists of 13 residues. V shed 11 bases, J shed 6 bases, and the junction held 12 bases outside the gene matches. Per the germline V gene, CDR1 is SGHVT and CDR2 is SQSDAQ. Here the CDR3 DNA reads TGTGCCCAACGGCGGGGGGACCGCGGCGAGCAGTACTTC. It encodes CAQRRGDRGEQYF. The full variable domain, in which reference TRBV7-4 and TRBJ2-7 provide the parts outside the CDR3, is GAGVSQSPRYKVAKRGRDVALRCDSISGHVTLYWYRQTLGQGSEVLTYSQSDAQRDKSGRPSGRFSAERPERSVSTLKIQRTEQGDSAVYLCAQRRGDRGEQYFGPGTRLTVT.

The chain combines TRBV5-1 with TRBJ2-2; perhaps TRBD2 as D (5 bases). Deletions cut 4 bases from V and 3 bases from J, with 13 bases between. Germline V gives CDR1 SGHRS, CDR2 YFSETQ. This CDR3 region has 15 residues. The CDR3 nucleotides read TGCGCCAGCAGCCCGGGGAACGTATACACCGGGGAGCTGTTTTTT. Translated: CASSPGNVYTGELFF.

This clone was seen more than once but under ten times. The CDR3 sequence: CASKGGGADYGYTF. In DNA, the CDR3 is TGCGCCAGCAAAGGGGGGGGCGCGGACTATGGCTACACCTTC. J is TRBJ1-2 and V is TRBV10-2; D is possibly TRBD1 (6 bases). The CDR3 spans 14 residues. Deletions cut 7 bases from V and 3 bases from J, with 15 bases between. CDR1 is WSHSY, CDR2 SAAADI, per germline.

This chain joins TRBV10-2 and TRBJ2-1, with TRBD2 matching over 11 bases. The V gene's germline CDR1 is WSHSY and CDR2 SAAADI. With 9 bases clipped from V and 9 bases from J, the junction kept 4 bases outside the gene matches. This CDR3 spans 12 amino acids. CDR3 region: CASTSGGGEQFF. The CDR3 coding sequence is TGCGCCAGTACTAGCGGGGGTGGTGAGCAGTTCTTC.

This clone was counted a few times. This chain uses TRBV19 with TRBJ1-5, with a possible D match to TRBD1 (5 bases). Germline values: CDR1 LNHDA, CDR2 SQIVND (reference sequence). The V end was cut by 3 bases, the J end by 4 bases, with 13 bases between. The CDR3 sequence is 15 residues long. In DNA form, the CDR3 reads TGTGCCAGTAGTATGGGTCGGCAGGGTAATCAGCCCCAGCATTTT. Its translation is CASSMGRQGNQPQHF.

By share, this clone counts as large. This chain connects TRBV10-2 to TRBJ2-7, with D unresolved. The germline V gene encodes CDR1 WSHSY and CDR2 SAAADI. The CDR3 length is 14 residues. Trimming removed 0 bases at V and 6 bases at J, with 12 bases between. The CDR3 reads CASSESIASGEQYF. The CDR3 region has the DNA TGCGCCAGCAGTGAGTCGATCGCTTCGGGCGAGCAGTACTTC.

This chain connects TRBV28 to TRBJ1-2; no clear D. The germline V gene has CDR1 MDHEN and CDR2 SYDVKM. Trimming cost V 3 bases and J 3 bases, with 8 bases left between them. The CDR3 runs to 13 residues. CDR3 residues: CASSFGRYYGYTF. CDR3 bases: TGTGCCAGCAGTTTTGGGAGGTACTATGGCTACACCTTC.

The genes are TRBV15 and TRBJ2-3; 11 bases align to TRBD2. The CDR3 has 17 residues. The germline V gene encodes CDR1 LNHNV and CDR2 YYDKDF (reference sequence). V was pared by 3 bases and J by 2 bases, with 7 bases of the junction left unmatched. The DNA of the CDR3 is TGTGCCACCAGCAGCACCGGGACTAGCGGAATCACAGATACGCAGTATTTT. Protein product: CATSSTGTSGITDTQYF.

The chain joins TRBV4-1 to TRBJ1-6; D possibly corresponds to TRBD1 (6 bases). Looked up from germline, CDR1 is MGHRA and CDR2 is YSYEKL. The CDR3 length is 15 residues. The germline V and J ends were trimmed by 6 bases and 6 bases, with 15 bases remaining between them. In DNA, the CDR3 is TGCGCCAGCAGTTTGGGGGGGGCTGGTAATTCACCCCTCCACTTT. Translation: CASSLGGAGNSPLHF.

V usage is TRBV6-6 and J usage is TRBJ2-2; 8 bases align to TRBD1. CDR1 is MNHNY, CDR2 SVGAGI, per germline (reference sequence). There are 14 residues in the CDR3. Trimming at V came to 0 bases and at J to 8 bases, leaving 2 bases not matched to a gene. CDR3 DNA sequence: TGTGCCAGCAGTTACTCCCGGACAGGGGGGGAGCTGTTTTTT. It translates to CASSYSRTGGELFF.

This clone was counted a few times. The chain has TRBV4-2 and TRBJ1-4, with D unclear. The CDR3 runs 14 residues. Trimming removed 5 bases from V and 17 bases from J, with 24 bases in between. The V gene's germline CDR1 is LGHNA and CDR2 YNFKEQ. CDR3 sequence reads: CASSSGKGGEREFF. CDR3 nucleotide sequence: TGTGCCAGCAGCTCCGGGAAGGGTGGAGAGAGAGAATTTTTT.

This clone is medium-sized. Different DNA sequences within this sample yield the same CDR3. The chain has TRBV10-2 and TRBJ1-4, with 9 bases aligning to TRBD1. CDR3 length equals 15 residues. Germline CDR1 WSHSY, CDR2 SAAADI. The V and J ends lost 6 bases and 7 bases, in that order; junction bases with no gene match: 9. This chain's CDR3 is CASRLTGGAGEKLFF. The CDR3 coding sequence is TGCGCCAGCAGACTTACAGGGGGCGCGGGTGAAAAACTGTTTTTT.

The V gene is TRBV4-1, the J gene TRBJ2-3; 9 bases are shared with TRBD2. Germline V gives CDR1 MGHRA, CDR2 YSYEKL. This CDR3 comprises 15 residues. Trimming removed 4 bases from V and 2 bases from J; junction bases left unmatched: 4. The chain's CDR3 is CASSLSGGLTDTQYF. The CDR3 DNA reads TGCGCCAGCAGCCTAAGCGGGGGGCTCACAGATACGCAGTATTTT.

The chain employs TRBV19 and TRBJ2-5; a possible D gene is TRBD1 (5 bases). The DNA end lines up better with TRBJ2-7; the J call may be wrong. CDR1 and CDR2 (germline): LNHDA, SQIVND (reference sequence). CDR3 size: 15 residues. CDR3 protein: CASTIAAGQFYEQYF. The CDR3 DNA is TGTGCCAGTACGATTGCGGCAGGGCAATTCTACGAGCAGTACTTC.

This clone was seen a few times. The CDR3 region has the DNA TGTGCCAGCACCAATACACTAGCGGGGGCGTACAATGAGCAGTTCTTC. This sequence encodes CASTNTLAGAYNEQFF. This rearrangement joins TRBV5-6 to TRBJ2-1; TRBD2 matches at 11 bases. Trimming at V came to 6 bases and at J to 4 bases, leaving 9 bases not matched to a gene. Germline V gene data show CDR1 as SGHDT and CDR2 as YYEEEE. CDR3 length: 16 residues. Full variable domain (rest looked up from reference TRBV5-6 and TRBJ2-1): DAGVTQSPTHLIKTRGQQVTLRCSPKSGHDTVSWYQQALGQGPQFIFQYYEEEERQRGNFPDRFSGHQFPNYSSELNVNALLLGDSALYLCASTNTLAGAYNEQFFGPGTRLTVL.

The chain is built from TRBV28 and TRBJ2-7; weak D call: TRBD2 (5 bases). The germline V gene has CDR1 MDHEN and CDR2 SYDVKM. Trimming removed 11 bases from V and 5 bases from J, with 10 bases in between. The length of the CDR3 is 10 residues. The CDR3: CAAGMNEQYF. The CDR3, as DNA: TGTGCCGCGGGCATGAACGAGCAGTACTTC. Full variable domain (remainder filled in from reference TRBV28 and TRBJ2-7): DVKVTQSSRYLVKRTGEKVFLECVQDMDHENMFWYRQDPGLGLRLIYFSYDVKMKEKGDIPEGYSVSREKKERFSLILESASTNQTSMYLCAAGMNEQYFGPGTRLTVT.

V gene TRBV18 combines with J gene TRBJ2-4; possibly TRBD1 for D (5 bases). CDR1 KGHSH and CDR2 LQKENI come from the germline V gene. The CDR3 is 15 residues long. V was clipped by 2 bases and J by 0 bases, with 8 bases between them. The CDR3 region has the DNA TGTGCCAGCTCACCAGGGGCTTTAGCCAAAAACATTCAGTACTTC. Its translation: CASSPGALAKNIQYF.

A remark on this clone: One end of the junction is discordant with germline, which a read error may explain. The genes are TRBV9 and TRBJ1-4; D gene unclear. Germline CDR1 reads SGDLS; CDR2 reads YYNGEE. This CDR3 region has 15 residues. The CDR3 loop reads CACSLRRGSNEKLFF. The CDR3 DNA reads TGTGCCTGCAGCCTCCGCCGGGGATCGAATGAAAAACTGTTTTTT.